This entry is about one T cell receptor beta chain. Other DNA sequences from this sample encode an identical CDR3 as well. These data come from a study of fetal regulatory T cell absence and autoimmunity. Sequencing was at survey level. The assay was immunoSEQ multiplex PCR, and TCRdb's table has in-frame clones only and misses some. The sample gives around 100,000 clones, roughly 78% of which show up once; roughly 2% is in the top ten. Germline V gene lookup returns CDR1 KGHSH and CDR2 LQKENI. Trimming removed 9 bases from V and 0 bases from J, with 15 bases in between. CDR3 length equals 15 residues.

The chain combines TRBV18 with TRBJ2-1; the D is unclear. Sequencing was done on a sample of pancreas tissue. The TCR originated in a male donor with IPEX syndrome. The chain's CDR3 is CASSARRVSYNEQFF. Here the CDR3 DNA reads TGTGCCAGTTCCGCGCGACGGGTCTCCTACAATGAGCAGTTCTTC.